This T cell receptor beta chain was sequenced during a study of T-cell reconstitution after alpha-beta-depleted transplantation in children. Ten or more counts support this clonotype. Its specificity is not known. TCRbeta library preparation incorporated unique molecular identifiers. Each CDR3 protein gets one entry after TCRdb re-called the PCR reads with MiXCR. Found here are approximately 650,000 distinct CDR3 sequences, under 15% of them singletons; the top ten hold around 0.76%. Study observations and caveats: Counts and diversity of T cells one year after transplant came mostly from newly produced T cells. After transplant, at about two months, alpha-beta T cells were reportedly derived from several hundred expanded graft clones.

The CDR3 length is 14 residues. Trimming took 7 bases from V and 1 from J, leaving 13 bases between them. Sequencing was performed on PBMCs, taken before TCRalphabeta/CD19-depleted stem cell transplant. The chain combines TRBV12-3 or TRBV12-4 with TRBJ2-5, with no clear D. The sequence was collected from a girl aged 2-10 years with congenital amegakaryocytic thrombocytopenia, due to receive a stem cell transplant. The CDR3 region has the DNA TGTGCCAGCACCCTGACATCGACCCAAGAGACCCAGTACTTC. Residues: CASTLTSTQETQYF.